This T cell receptor (beta chain) was found in a study of blood T cell repertoires in COVID-19. Study in general: From T cells, B-cell-depleted T cells, or PBMCs came the material, which was cDNA or gDNA.

Some clones are missing from TCRdb's copy, which holds only in-frame ones; the method was immunoSEQ multiplex PCR. Among 500,000 or so clones listed, roughly 90% were seen once. The CDR3 is 14 residues long. V was shortened by 2 bases and J by 3 bases, with 14 bases between the two germline ends. Germline lookup yields CDR1 GTSNPN and CDR2 SVGIG (reference sequence). Recruits, aged about 18 to 95 years, lived in some 25 US areas. The chain is built from TRBV30 and TRBJ2-7; D perhaps matches TRBD1 (5 bases). The sample comprised PBMCs or T cells enriched from blood (not recorded which). This receptor was taken from a woman aged 18 to 35 who had recovered from COVID-19. This chain's CDR3 is CAWSIGAGNYEQYF. The CDR3 DNA is TGTGCCTGGAGTATAGGGGCTGGGAACTACGAGCAGTACTTC.